Listed here are 23 T cell receptor beta chains from one sample, sequenced in a study of T cell changes during pregnancy in multiple sclerosis (dated by TCRdb to between 2019 and 2020). The library came from the immunoSEQ multiplex PCR assay. Here the immuneACCESS table is served through TCRdb, limited to in-frame sequences with V and J called. Missing clones are a known gap in these copies; in checked studies unresolved V genes cover under half, and the rest lacks a known reason. The sample yields 35,000 to 55,000 clones; about nine tenths were counted once. The top ten hold over 0.45% of the sample. The material was CD4+ T cells from peripheral blood mononuclear cells, obtained in the third trimester of pregnancy. The receptor source for this set is a female donor with multiple sclerosis, enrolled in a pregnancy study.

The chain uses TRBV11-3 and TRBJ2-4, with D possibly matching TRBD2 (6 bases). The V and J ends lost 5 bases and 1 base respectively, with 9 bases between them. The CDR3 loop spans 14 amino acids. Germline assignment: CDR1 SGHNT and CDR2 YENEEA. The CDR3 region has the DNA TGTGCCAGCAGCACTCGGGGGGCCAAAAACATTCAGTACTTC. The encoded protein is CASSTRGAKNIQYF.

The rearrangement uses TRBV6-5 and TRBJ1-1, with TRBD1 matching over 7 bases. V trimming: 8 bases; J trimming: 0 bases; junction bases outside the gene matches: 3. This CDR3 has 13 amino acids. CDR1 is MNHEY, CDR2 SVGAGI, per germline. As DNA, the CDR3 is TGTGCCAGCTCCGGGACAGTGAACACTGAAGCTTTCTTT. Translated: CASSGTVNTEAFF.

The chain employs TRBV28 and TRBJ2-1; 9 bases align to TRBD2. With V trimmed by 2 bases and J by 9 bases, 8 bases remained unmatched. The germline V gene encodes CDR1 MDHEN and CDR2 SYDVKM. The CDR3 runs 15 residues. The DNA of the CDR3 is TGTGCCAGCAGTTTAAATGGCGGGAGGGCCTTTGAGCAGTTCTTC. Its translation is CASSLNGGRAFEQFF.

The chain combines TRBV5-1 with TRBJ2-5, with D possibly matching TRBD2 (5 bases). CDR1 is SGHRS, CDR2 YFSETQ, per germline. The ends were cut back, 3 bases at V and 7 bases at J, with 19 bases in the middle. CDR3 length equals 15 residues. CDR3 region: CASSYSGPNEGTQYF. In DNA, the CDR3 is TGCGCCAGCAGCTACAGTGGGCCCAACGAGGGGACCCAGTACTTC.

The gene calls are TRBV6-5 and TRBJ2-7; the D gene is possibly TRBD2 (5 bases). This CDR3 comprises 13 residues. Trimming cost V 8 bases and J 2 bases, with 13 bases left between them. Germline CDR1 and CDR2: MNHEY and SVGAGI. CDR3 in amino acids: CASGTAVAYEQYF. In DNA form, the CDR3 reads TGTGCCAGCGGCACAGCGGTCGCCTACGAGCAGTACTTC.

The CDR3 loop is CASSYSSVAGGGEQYF. The CDR3 DNA reads as TGTGCCAGCAGTTACTCGTCGGTTGCAGGGGGCGGGGAGCAGTACTTC. The chain has TRBV6-5 and TRBJ2-7; 8 bases line up with TRBD1. This CDR3 is built from 16 residues. The germline V gene has CDR1 MNHEY and CDR2 SVGAGI. Trimming cost V 0 bases and J 7 bases; bases outside gene matches: 11.

This chain connects TRBV9 to TRBJ2-3; no clear D. The CDR3 spans 18 residues. Trimming removed 0 bases at V and 0 bases at J, with 17 bases between. Germline CDR1 is SGDLS and CDR2 is YYNGEE. CDR3: CASSVGAASTLSTDTQYF. The CDR3 DNA is TGTGCCAGCAGCGTAGGGGCAGCCTCGACCTTAAGCACAGATACGCAGTATTTT.

The chain has TRBV30 and TRBJ2-1, with TRBD1 matching over 9 bases. The CDR3 loop spans 17 amino acids. CDR1 GTSNPN and CDR2 SVGIG come from the germline V gene (reference sequence). The V and J ends lost 6 bases and 10 bases, in that order; junction bases with no gene match: 22. As DNA, the CDR3 is TGTGCCTGCAGGGAAGGTGGAGATAGAACAGGGGGCGCGGAGCAGTTCTTC. Its protein is CACREGGDRTGGAEQFF.

The rearrangement links TRBV2 to TRBJ2-2; D remains ambiguous. The CDR3 covers 16 residues. Germline lookup yields CDR1 SNHLY and CDR2 FYNNEI. Deletions cut 2 bases from V and 5 bases from J, with 15 bases between. The CDR3 DNA follows: TGTGCCAGCAGTGAACAACAAACCGCAGTTACCGGGGAGCTGTTTTTT. It yields the protein CASSEQQTAVTGELFF.

The table lists this clone with a count of one. This chain connects TRBV4-3 to TRBJ2-1; TRBD1 aligns across 9 bases. The CDR3 is 15 residues long. Germline lookup yields CDR1 LGHNA and CDR2 YSLEER. The ends lost 4 bases at V and 5 bases at J; junction bases unmatched: 6. For the CDR3, the DNA is TGCGCCAGCAGCCGAGACGGGACAGGGAACAATGAGCAGTTCTTC. Translating gives CASSRDGTGNNEQFF.

The chain combines TRBV4-2 with TRBJ2-3; D is perhaps TRBD1 (6 bases). The CDR3 spans 18 residues. CDR1 LGHNA and CDR2 YNFKEQ come from the germline V gene. The V end lost 0 bases, the J end lost 1 base, and 17 bases lay between the germline ends. Here the CDR3 DNA reads TGTGCCAGCAGCCAAGACCCGGATGCAGGGGATGGCACAGATACGCAGTATTTT. Its protein product is CASSQDPDAGDGTDTQYF.

The J gene is TRBJ2-7, the V gene TRBV19; TRBD2 matches at 7 bases. The CDR3 runs 16 residues. Trimming cost V 3 bases and J 4 bases; bases outside gene matches: 12. Germline loops: CDR1 LNHDA, CDR2 SQIVND (reference sequence). For the CDR3, the DNA is TGTGCCAGTAGTATGGGCCGCGGGAGAATGGTTTACGAGCAGTACTTC. As protein: CASSMGRGRMVYEQYF.

V is TRBV13 and J is TRBJ2-3; 10 positions match TRBD2. Germline V lookup: CDR1 PRHDT, CDR2 FYEKMQ (reference sequence). V lost 6 bases to trimming and J lost 5 bases; unmatched junction nucleotides: 8. The CDR3 has 15 amino acids. The CDR3 DNA reads as TGTGCCAGCAGGGGCCTAGCGGGAGTTCGAGATACGCAGTATTTT. Translation: CASRGLAGVRDTQYF.

The CDR3 is CASSPPTRGRAYEQFF. In DNA, the CDR3 is TGTGCCAGCAGCCCCCCAACCCGCGGGAGGGCCTATGAGCAGTTCTTC. The rearrangement links TRBV5-8 to TRBJ2-1; 9 bases are a match to TRBD2. After removal of 4 bases from V and 8 bases from J, the junction contained 13 bases not matched to a gene. Germline assignment: CDR1 SGHTS and CDR2 YDEGEE. The CDR3 is 16 residues long.

This clone appeared once. This chain links TRBV19 with TRBJ1-3; 8 bases line up with TRBD1. Trimming cost V 1 base and J 5 bases; bases outside gene matches: 4. The CDR3 has 15 residues. Looked up from germline, CDR1 is LNHDA and CDR2 is SQIVND (reference sequence). The CDR3 DNA follows: TGTGCCAGTAGTATAGGGTGGGACAGGAGAAACACCATATATTTT. This translates into CASSIGWDRRNTIYF.

V and J are TRBV30 and TRBJ2-1; 9 bases are shared with TRBD1. Trimming cost V 1 base and J 7 bases; bases outside gene matches: 11. This CDR3 is built from 16 residues. CDR1 and CDR2 (germline): GTSNPN, SVGIG (reference sequence). The DNA for the CDR3 is TGTGCCTGGAGTGATCCGCCCGGGACAGGGAAGAATGAGCAGTTCTTC. Amino acids: CAWSDPPGTGKNEQFF.

The V and J genes are TRBV5-4 and TRBJ2-2; D might be TRBD2 (6 bases). Germline V gene sequence: CDR1 SGHNT, CDR2 YYREEE (reference sequence). Trimming left V 5 bases short and J 5 bases short, with 19 bases between. This CDR3 is built from 16 residues. The CDR3 sequence: CASSLPRLVGTGELFF. The DNA of the CDR3 is TGTGCCAGCAGTCTTCCGAGACTAGTTGGTACCGGGGAGCTGTTTTTT.

With regard to this clone: At one end the junction does not follow the germline gene, possibly because of a read error. The J gene is TRBJ1-2, the V gene TRBV11-2; TRBD1 aligns across 7 bases. The CDR3 runs to 12 residues. Germline V gene sequence: CDR1 SGHAT, CDR2 FQNNGV. The CDR3 DNA is TGTGCCAGCAGCTTAGACGCAACAGGGGACAGCTTC. Protein sequence: CASSLDATGDSF.

V is TRBV19 and J is TRBJ1-1; no clear D gene. The CDR3 has 16 amino acids. CDR1 and CDR2 (germline): LNHDA, SQIVND (reference sequence). V lost 5 bases and J lost 0, with 16 bases in between. CDR3 region: CASSRQVAPVNTEAFF. CDR3 DNA: TGTGCCAGTAGTCGCCAGGTAGCGCCGGTGAACACTGAAGCTTTCTTT.

This clone occurred once. The chain couples TRBV20-1 to TRBJ2-6; D unresolved. CDR3 length equals 11 residues. Germline V gene data show CDR1 as DFQATT and CDR2 as SNEGSKA (reference sequence). The V end lost 4 bases, the J end lost 5 bases, and 3 bases lay between the germline ends. The chain's CDR3 is CSANWANVLTF. CDR3 nucleotides: TGCAGTGCTAACTGGGCCAACGTCCTGACTTTC.

The chain combines TRBV14 with TRBJ1-5; the D gene is possibly TRBD1 (5 bases). This CDR3 region has 13 residues. Germline V gene sequence: CDR1 SGHDN, CDR2 FVKESK. V lost 0 bases, J lost 7 bases, and 7 bases lay in between. This CDR3 reads CASSQDHRQPQHF. CDR3 DNA sequence: TGTGCCAGCAGCCAAGACCACAGGCAGCCCCAGCATTTT.

V gene TRBV18 combines with J gene TRBJ2-5, with a possible D match to TRBD2 (6 bases). Per germline, CDR1 KGHSH and CDR2 LQKENI. V dropped 2 bases and J dropped 5 bases, with 12 bases sitting between them. CDR3 length: 14 residues. CDR3 sequence reads: CASSPTGSAETQYF. DNA of the CDR3: TGTGCCAGCTCACCAACCGGGAGTGCGGAGACCCAGTACTTC.

The CDR3 coding sequence is TGTGCCAGCAGCTTAGGCACTAGCGGGATTCTCCTCTCCTACGAGCAGTACTTC. As protein: CASSLGTSGILLSYEQYF. This chain joins TRBV7-2 and TRBJ2-7; 10 bases line up with TRBD2. CDR1 is SGHTA, CDR2 FQGNSA, per germline. The CDR3 loop spans 18 amino acids. V shed 1 base, J shed 0 bases, and the junction held 9 bases outside the gene matches.